Below, 22 T cell receptor beta chains from the same sample are listed, as sequenced in a study of T cell repertoires in cytomegalovirus infection. TCRdb re-called the reads through MiXCR, storing one row per CDR3 protein. Among 110,000 or so distinct CDR3 sequences listed, 30% to 35% were seen once. Which antigens these TCRs recognize remains unknown. The input for sequencing was CD8+ T cells from cultured PBMCs, taken from culture after CMV antigen stimulation. Receptors were obtained from a human donor in good health (CMV status not recorded). Some clones in this sample may be carry-over from other donors' samples.

The J gene is TRBJ1-3, the V gene TRBV19; D is undetermined. V was shortened by 6 bases and J by 8 bases, with 20 bases between the two germline ends. Per germline, CDR1 LNHDA and CDR2 SQIVND (reference sequence). The CDR3 sequence is 15 residues long. The CDR3 nucleotides read TGTGCCAGTAGAAGATCCGGGAGCGGTGGGGACACCATATATTTT. Its protein product is CASRRSGSGGDTIYF.

This clonotype was found a few times. This rearrangement joins TRBV7-3 to TRBJ1-1; TRBD1 agrees at 7 bases. The J segment lost 11 bases and the V segment lost 6 bases, leaving 9 bases of the junction unmatched. The CDR3 loop spans 12 amino acids. The V gene's germline CDR1 is SGHTA and CDR2 FQGTGA. The CDR3 protein is CASSRQGEKAFF. The CDR3 nucleotides read TGTGCCAGCAGTCGACAGGGCGAGAAGGCTTTCTTT.

This clonotype was detected a few times. The chain couples TRBV2 to TRBJ2-7; the D gene could be TRBD1 or TRBD2 (5 bases each). The CDR3 has 15 amino acids. Deletions cut 6 bases from V and 6 bases from J, with 21 bases between. The germline CDR1 and CDR2 sequences are SNHLY and FYNNEI. The CDR3 region has the DNA TGTGCCAGCAGCATTCCCGGGACGGACGACCCCGAGCAGTACTTC. Translated: CASSIPGTDDPEQYF. The full variable domain, its missing parts supplied by reference TRBV2 and TRBJ2-7, is EPEVTQTPSHQVTQMGQEVILRCVPISNHLYFYWYRQILGQKVEFLVSFYNNEISEKSEIFDDQFSVERPDGSNFTLKIRSTKLEDSAMYFCASSIPGTDDPEQYFGPGTRLTVT.

The gene calls are TRBV5-1 and TRBJ2-1; tentatively, D is TRBD1 (5 bases). Germline CDR1 SGHRS, CDR2 YFSETQ. V lost 0 bases and J lost 0, with 10 bases in between. The length of the CDR3 is 16 residues. The chain's CDR3 is CASSLVTDSSYNEQFF. The CDR3 region has the DNA TGCGCCAGCAGCTTGGTGACAGACAGCTCCTACAATGAGCAGTTCTTC.

This clonotype was observed at least ten times. The chain links TRBV4-2 to TRBJ2-1; 10 nucleotides align to TRBD2. The CDR3 sequence is 19 residues long. CDR1 and CDR2 from the germline V gene are LGHNA and YNFKEQ. V shed 0 bases, J shed 2 bases, and the junction held 10 bases outside the gene matches. CDR3 coding DNA: TGTGCCAGCAGCCAAGAGGGCCCCCAGAGCGGGGGGGCCTACAATGAGCAGTTCTTC. This codes for CASSQEGPQSGGAYNEQFF.

The gene calls are TRBV4-1 and TRBJ2-1, with TRBD2 matching over 11 bases. Germline lookup yields CDR1 MGHRA and CDR2 YSYEKL. Germline trimming cut 3 bases from V and 9 bases from J; bases unmatched to any gene: 13. The CDR3 contains 17 residues. CDR3 sequence: CASSQSPGLAVAAEQFF. Here the CDR3 DNA reads TGCGCCAGCAGCCAGAGCCCGGGACTAGCGGTTGCAGCTGAGCAGTTCTTC.

The chain combines TRBV7-8 with TRBJ1-5; 7 positions match TRBD1. The CDR3 spans 15 residues. The germline V gene encodes CDR1 SGHVS and CDR2 FQNEAQ. The V and J ends lost 0 bases and 4 bases, in that order; junction bases with no gene match: 3. The CDR3 DNA follows: TGTGCCAGCAGCTTAGCCGGGACAGCTAATCAGCCCCAGCATTTT. This codes for CASSLAGTANQPQHF. The whole variable domain, filled in from reference TRBV7-8 and TRBJ1-5, reads GAGVSQSPRYKVAKRGQDVALRCDPISGHVSLFWYQQALGQGPEFLTYFQNEAQLDKSGLPSDRFFAERPEGSVSTLKIQRTQQEDSAVYLCASSLAGTANQPQHFGDGTRLSIL.

This clonotype has only a few counts. The chain joins TRBV11-1 to TRBJ1-1, with a weak D call TRBD1 (6 bases). The germline V gene has CDR1 SGHAT and CDR2 FQDESV (reference sequence). This CDR3 region has 15 residues. Trimming stripped 5 bases from V and 3 bases from J, with 16 bases between. The CDR3 region is CASSTPAEGDTEAFF. CDR3 sequence (DNA): TGTGCCAGCAGCACACCTGCGGAGGGGGACACTGAAGCTTTCTTT.

The chain is built from TRBV10-3 and TRBJ2-5; weak D call: TRBD2 (5 bases). The CDR3 sequence is 13 residues long. Germline CDR1 reads ENHRY; CDR2 reads SYGVKD. Trimming removed 7 bases at V and 0 bases at J, with 9 bases between. CDR3 loop: CAINSGNQETQYF. In DNA form, the CDR3 reads TGTGCCATCAACTCCGGGAACCAAGAGACCCAGTACTTC.

Turning to this clonotype: A much bigger clone sits one base away, suggesting this may be a read error. This is likely a read error, given that the CDR3 carries no conserved phenylalanine or tryptophan at its end. This sequence joins TRBV12-3 or TRBV12-4 and TRBJ2-1, with 11 nucleotides matching TRBD1. The CDR3 covers 16 residues. Trimming removed 5 bases from V and 4 bases from J; junction bases left unmatched: 7. The CDR3 sequence is CASSPPGQGDYNEQFI. The CDR3 bases are TGTGCCAGCAGTCCCCCGGGACAGGGGGATTACAATGAGCAGTTCATC.

V gene TRBV19 combines with J gene TRBJ2-7; TRBD2 might be the D (6 bases). V was trimmed by 6 bases and J by 0 bases, leaving 12 bases between them. The CDR3 has 14 residues. Germline assignment: CDR1 LNHDA and CDR2 SQIVND (reference sequence). CDR3 region: CASSLWGDSYEQYF. CDR3 coding DNA: TGTGCCAGTAGCCTCTGGGGGGACTCCTACGAGCAGTACTTC.

The V call is TRBV7-9, the J call TRBJ1-3; D gene unclear. Germline V gene data show CDR1 as SEHNR and CDR2 as FQNEAQ (reference sequence). The CDR3 is 15 amino acids. V was trimmed by 1 base and J by 4 bases, leaving 11 bases between them. The CDR3 bases are TGTGCCAGCAGCTTAGTATATGGATCCGGAAACACCATATATTTT. It encodes CASSLVYGSGNTIYF.

The rearrangement joins TRBV6-6 to TRBJ1-1, with D perhaps TRBD1 (6 bases). Germline CDR1 MNHNY, CDR2 SVGAGI (reference sequence). The CDR3 has 17 amino acids. With 7 bases removed from V and 4 bases from J, the gap between germline ends came to 25 bases. DNA of the CDR3: TGTGCCAGCAATCCTTCTTCGACAGGATACATGAGCACTGAAGCTTTCTTT. It encodes CASNPSSTGYMSTEAFF.

The chain combines TRBV7-9 with TRBJ2-5; 9 bases are shared with TRBD2. This CDR3 spans 15 amino acids. In germline, CDR1 is SEHNR, CDR2 FQNEAQ (reference sequence). After removal of 0 bases from V and 2 bases from J, the junction contained 1 base not matched to a gene. In nucleotides, the CDR3 is TGTGCCAGCAGCTTAGCTAGCGGGGGACAAGAGACCCAGTACTTC. Translated, it gives CASSLASGGQETQYF.

This clonotype was recorded a few times. This chain connects TRBV29-1 to TRBJ1-1, with D hard to call. CDR3 length equals 14 residues. V lost 4 bases and J 3 bases, leaving 15 bases between the germline ends. Germline CDR1 SQVTM, CDR2 ANQGSEA. CDR3 in amino acids: CSVVSGLEDTEAFF. The CDR3 DNA reads TGCAGCGTTGTGAGTGGGCTGGAGGACACTGAAGCTTTCTTT.

The CDR3 DNA reads as TGTGCCAGCAGCTTAACTAGCTCCTACGAGCAGTACTTC. Translating gives CASSLTSSYEQYF. This chain links TRBV13 with TRBJ2-7, with D possibly TRBD2 on 5 matching bases. V was clipped by 2 bases and J by 0 bases, with 5 bases between them. The CDR3 is 13 amino acids. Germline values: CDR1 PRHDT, CDR2 FYEKMQ (reference sequence).

V gene TRBV6-6 combines with J gene TRBJ1-1; D is perhaps TRBD1 (5 bases). Looked up from germline, CDR1 is MNHNY and CDR2 is SVGAGI (reference sequence). The CDR3 contains 15 residues. Trimming removed 0 bases from V and 10 bases from J, with 18 bases in between. The CDR3 sequence: CASSYSGAARGGAFF. The CDR3 DNA sequence: TGTGCCAGCAGTTACTCAGGGGCGGCCCGAGGAGGAGCTTTCTTT.

V is TRBV6-2 or TRBV6-3 and J is TRBJ1-6; D gene uncertain. The V gene lost 5 bases and the J gene lost 7 bases, with 12 bases spanning the gap. The CDR3 sequence is 14 residues long. Per germline, CDR1 MNHEY and CDR2 SVGEGT. CDR3 sequence reads: CASSKPGGNSPLHF. The CDR3 DNA is TGTGCCAGCAGTAAACCCGGTGGGAATTCACCCCTCCACTTT.

This clonotype was observed a single time. CDR3 bases: TGTGCCAGCAGCGGACTACACAGCACAGATACGCAGTATTTT. This sequence encodes CASSGLHSTDTQYF. V is TRBV9 and J is TRBJ2-3, with a tentative D call TRBD2 (5 bases). CDR1 SGDLS and CDR2 YYNGEE come from the germline V gene. The V and J ends lost 3 bases and 0 bases respectively, with 8 bases between them. The CDR3 is 14 residues long.

This clonotype was detected many times. The chain carries TRBV7-8 and TRBJ2-2; D remains unclear. The CDR3 extends over 12 amino acids. The V and J ends lost 2 bases and 7 bases respectively, with 5 bases between them. CDR1 is SGHVS and CDR2 is FQNEAQ in the germline V gene. CDR3 sequence: CASSLKIGELFF. CDR3 coding DNA: TGTGCCAGCAGCTTAAAAATCGGGGAGCTGTTTTTT. The complete variable domain, with remaining parts taken from reference TRBV7-8 and TRBJ2-2, reads GAGVSQSPRYKVAKRGQDVALRCDPISGHVSLFWYQQALGQGPEFLTYFQNEAQLDKSGLPSDRFFAERPEGSVSTLKIQRTQQEDSAVYLCASSLKIGELFFGEGSRLTVL.

V is TRBV6-5 and J is TRBJ2-1; perhaps TRBD1 as D (6 bases). Looked up from germline, CDR1 is MNHEY and CDR2 is SVGAGI. Trimming stripped 0 bases from V and 7 bases from J, with 10 bases between. The CDR3 runs to 14 residues. The CDR3 region has the DNA TGTGCCAGCAGTTACTCCACACAGGGAAATGAGCAGTTCTTC. This gives the protein CASSYSTQGNEQFF.

This chain joins TRBV20-1 and TRBJ1-1; no firm D call. Trimming removed 7 bases from V and 1 base from J, with 13 bases in between. CDR1 and CDR2 (germline): DFQATT, SNEGSKA (reference sequence). This CDR3 has 13 amino acids. In DNA form, the CDR3 reads TGCAGTGGAAGTGACCCGGGGAACACTGAAGCTTTCTTT. It specifies CSGSDPGNTEAFF.